This T cell receptor beta chain was documented in a study of T-cell reconstitution after alpha-beta-depleted transplantation in children. Findings of the study overall: Reportedly, alpha-beta T cells present about two months post-transplant originated from several hundred expanded clones of graft origin.

The trim removed 3 bases at V and 3 bases at J, leaving 2 bases unmatched. This CDR3 is 13 amino acids long. Germline V gene sequence: CDR1 SGHAT, CDR2 FQNNGV. This sample's TCRbeta library carried unique molecular identifier barcodes. Each CDR3 protein gets one entry after TCRdb re-called the PCR reads with MiXCR. The data show about 610,000 distinct CDR3 sequences, around 27% seen once. This clonotype was detected only a few times. What it binds is not known. Specimen: PBMCs, collected before TCRalphabeta/CD19-depleted stem cell transplant. The chain joins TRBV11-2 to TRBJ2-7; the match to TRBD2 covers 7 bases. This TCR came from a boy in the first two years of life with Wiskott-Aldrich syndrome, due to receive a stem cell transplant. CDR3 residues: CASSFRGVYEQYF. CDR3 in DNA: TGTGCCAGCAGCTTCCGGGGGGTCTACGAGCAGTACTTC.